These 17 T cell receptor beta chains came from one sample sequenced in a study of T cell responses to AZD1222 COVID-19 vaccine. The table came from immunoSEQ multiplex PCR; TCRdb's copy has only in-frame clones and leaves some out. Of 55,000 to 65,000 clones detected, approximately 80% appear once; the ten largest clones hold over 3%. This specimen was peripheral blood, taken 28 days after the second AZD1222 dose. These receptor sequences come from an adult who received the AZD1222 COVID-19 vaccine.

This sequence joins TRBV24-1 and TRBJ2-2; the match to TRBD1 covers 9 bases. Trimming at V came to 5 bases and at J to 6 bases, leaving 9 bases not matched to a gene. Germline values: CDR1 KGHDR, CDR2 SFDVKD. The CDR3 totals 16 residues. CDR3 loop: CATSGKGQGKSGELFF. CDR3 bases: TGTGCCACCAGTGGCAAGGGACAGGGCAAATCCGGGGAGCTGTTTTTT.

The chain links TRBV19 to TRBJ2-7; 9 positions match TRBD1. V gave up 4 bases and J gave up 3 bases; unmatched junction bases: 4. This CDR3 has 14 residues. Germline V gives CDR1 LNHDA, CDR2 SQIVND (reference sequence). The CDR3 bases are TGTGCCAGTAGTAGACCGGGACAGGGCTACGAGCAGTACTTC. Its protein is CASSRPGQGYEQYF.

The chain carries TRBV11-2 and TRBJ2-7, with D uncertain. In germline, CDR1 is SGHAT, CDR2 FQNNGV. Trimming removed 1 base from V and 2 bases from J, with 24 bases in between. This CDR3 is 19 amino acids long. CDR3 sequence: CASSLVAPLEKDPPYEQYF. The CDR3 DNA is TGTGCCAGCAGCTTAGTGGCCCCCTTAGAAAAAGACCCACCCTACGAGCAGTACTTC.

V and J are TRBV27 and TRBJ2-2; TRBD2 agrees at 13 bases. V was clipped by 5 bases and J by 9 bases; unmatched bases: 6. This CDR3 comprises 15 residues. Germline loops: CDR1 MNHEY, CDR2 SMNVEV (reference sequence). The CDR3 region has the DNA TGTGCCAGCAGTGAACTAGCGGGGGGGCCGAGGGAGCTGTTTTTT. Translation gives CASSELAGGPRELFF.

The chain carries TRBV6-2 or TRBV6-3 and TRBJ1-6, with TRBD1 matching over 9 bases. Germline V CDR1 and CDR2: MNHEY, SVGEGT. Unmatched junction bases numbered 6, after V lost 2 bases and J lost 7 bases. The CDR3 is 16 amino acids. CDR3 nucleotide sequence: TGTGCCAGCAGTTACGGGACAGGGTCGGGCAATTCACCCCTCCACTTT. It codes for CASSYGTGSGNSPLHF.

This clone was detected only a few times. This chain links TRBV6-5 with TRBJ1-6; 8 nucleotides agree with TRBD1. Germline V gene lookup returns CDR1 MNHEY and CDR2 SVGAGI. With V trimmed by 10 bases and J by 0 bases, 5 bases remained unmatched. The CDR3 covers 15 residues. This CDR3 is CATRQGSSYNSPLHF. The DNA of the CDR3 is TGTGCCACACGACAGGGGTCCTCCTATAATTCACCCCTCCACTTT.

The chain uses TRBV10-1 and TRBJ1-1, with unresolved D. The V end was cut by 7 bases, the J end by 6 bases, with 0 bases between. The germline V gene has CDR1 WNHNN and CDR2 SYGVQD (reference sequence). This CDR3 has 8 residues. Written as DNA, the CDR3 is TGCGCCAGCACTGAAGCTTTCTTT. Translating it yields CASTEAFF.

A few counts support this clone. This CDR3 is CATSRDLGQETQYF. CDR3 sequence (DNA): TGTGCCACCAGCAGAGATCTGGGGCAAGAGACCCAGTACTTC. The gene calls are TRBV15 and TRBJ2-5; D is undetermined. CDR3 size: 14 residues. The V and J ends lost 0 bases and 2 bases respectively, with 7 bases between them. Germline V gene lookup returns CDR1 LNHNV and CDR2 YYDKDF (reference sequence).

V usage is TRBV11-2 and J usage is TRBJ1-3; D might be TRBD1 (5 bases). Germline-derived CDR1 and CDR2 are SGHAT and FQNNGV. Trimming stripped 3 bases from V and 8 bases from J, with 14 bases between. CDR3 length: 14 residues. CDR3 residues: CASSFGGGGDTIYF. As DNA, the CDR3 is TGTGCCAGCAGCTTTGGGGGGGGAGGCGACACCATATATTTT.

In its sample, this clone was seen once. The rearrangement uses TRBV6-2 or TRBV6-3 and TRBJ2-1, with D maybe TRBD1 (7 bases). The CDR3 is made up of 15 amino acids. Germline V lookup: CDR1 MNHEY, CDR2 SVGEGT. Trimming pared 0 bases from V and 5 bases from J, leaving 11 bases between. The CDR3 nucleotides are TGTGCCAGCAGTTACTCCCAGGGGGGTCACAATGAGCAGTTCTTC. Translated, it gives CASSYSQGGHNEQFF.

The J gene is TRBJ1-2, the V gene TRBV24-1; the D gene is possibly TRBD1 (5 bases). The CDR3 totals 16 residues. V lost 7 bases, J lost 7 bases, and 24 bases lay in between. Germline CDR1 KGHDR, CDR2 SFDVKD. CDR3 amino acids: CATRGNRAQGFGGYTF. As DNA, the CDR3 is TGTGCCACCAGAGGGAACCGAGCTCAGGGTTTCGGTGGCTACACCTTC.

The rearrangement joins TRBV28 to TRBJ1-1, with TRBD1 matching over 9 bases. Trimming took 6 bases from V and 5 from J; bases not matched to a gene: 16. Germline V gene lookup returns CDR1 MDHEN and CDR2 SYDVKM. The CDR3 contains 17 residues. In nucleotides, the CDR3 is TGTGCCAGCAGCCCCATCCCCCTCGGGACAGGGATAACTGAAGCTTTCTTT. Amino acid sequence: CASSPIPLGTGITEAFF. Full variable domain (rest looked up from reference TRBV28 and TRBJ1-1): DVKVTQSSRYLVKRTGEKVFLECVQDMDHENMFWYRQDPGLGLRLIYFSYDVKMKEKGDIPEGYSVSREKKERFSLILESASTNQTSMYLCASSPIPLGTGITEAFFGQGTRLTVV.

CDR3: CASSPRWSENIQYF. The DNA of the CDR3 is TGTGCCAGCAGTCCCCGGTGGAGTGAAAACATTCAGTACTTC. The chain links TRBV27 to TRBJ2-4; D uncertain. Germline V gene lookup returns CDR1 MNHEY and CDR2 SMNVEV (reference sequence). There are 14 residues in the CDR3. V lost 5 bases, J lost 5 bases, and 13 bases lay in between.

This rearrangement joins TRBV19 to TRBJ1-4; D possibly corresponds to TRBD1 (5 bases). Trimming removed 3 bases at V and 8 bases at J, with 10 bases between. The CDR3 runs 13 residues. Germline values: CDR1 LNHDA, CDR2 SQIVND (reference sequence). The CDR3 DNA sequence: TGTGCCAGTAGTATTGACCGGGGCGAAAAACTGTTTTTT. This sequence encodes CASSIDRGEKLFF.

This clone was counted between two and nine times. This chain joins TRBV7-8 and TRBJ1-5; D is perhaps TRBD1 (6 bases). Trimming stripped 4 bases from V and 3 bases from J, with 10 bases between. CDR1 and CDR2 (germline): SGHVS, FQNEAQ. The CDR3 is made up of 14 amino acids. CDR3 region: CASSYNRDNQPQHF. CDR3 bases: TGTGCCAGCAGCTATAACAGGGACAATCAGCCCCAGCATTTT.

This chain links TRBV30 with TRBJ1-1; tentative D call: TRBD1 (6 bases). From germline, CDR1 is GTSNPN and CDR2 SVGIG (reference sequence). The CDR3 sequence is 15 residues long. V was shortened by 2 bases and J by 7 bases, with 20 bases between the two germline ends. The CDR3 reads CAWSLGAGPYNEAFF. The CDR3 nucleotides read TGTGCCTGGAGTCTGGGGGCAGGGCCCTACAATGAAGCTTTCTTT.

The chain combines TRBV10-2 with TRBJ1-5; D possibly corresponds to TRBD1 (5 bases). CDR1 WSHSY and CDR2 SAAADI come from the germline V gene. The V gene lost 8 bases and the J gene lost 5 bases, with 16 bases spanning the gap. The CDR3 length is 14 residues. Written as DNA, the CDR3 is TGCGCCAGCCGGGAGGGGAACAGCCATCAGCCCCAGCATTTT. Translation: CASREGNSHQPQHF.